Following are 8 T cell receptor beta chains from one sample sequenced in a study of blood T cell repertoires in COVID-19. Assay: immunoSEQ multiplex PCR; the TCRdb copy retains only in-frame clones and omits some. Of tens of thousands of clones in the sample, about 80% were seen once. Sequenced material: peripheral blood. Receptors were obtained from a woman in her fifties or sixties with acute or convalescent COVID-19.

The CDR3 spells CASSERRERGYTF. The CDR3 nucleotides are TGTGCCAGCAGTGAACGCAGGGAAAGAGGCTACACCTTC. The chain has TRBV2 and TRBJ1-2; TRBD1 might be the D (5 bases). This CDR3 region has 13 residues. Germline V gene sequence: CDR1 SNHLY, CDR2 FYNNEI. Trimming shortened V by 2 bases and J by 8 bases, and 12 bases separated the two germline ends.

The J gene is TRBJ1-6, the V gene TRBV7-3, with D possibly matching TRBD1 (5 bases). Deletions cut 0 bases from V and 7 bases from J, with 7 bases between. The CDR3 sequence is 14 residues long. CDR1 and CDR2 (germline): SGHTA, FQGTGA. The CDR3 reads CASSLTQGNSPLHF. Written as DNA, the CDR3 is TGTGCCAGCAGCTTAACCCAGGGAAATTCACCCCTCCACTTT.

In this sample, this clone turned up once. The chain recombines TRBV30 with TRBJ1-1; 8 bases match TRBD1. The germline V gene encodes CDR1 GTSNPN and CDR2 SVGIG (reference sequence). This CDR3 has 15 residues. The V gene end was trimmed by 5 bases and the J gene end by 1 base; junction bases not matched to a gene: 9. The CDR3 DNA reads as TGTGCCTGGGTGACAGGGGCCGCTTCGAACACTGAAGCTTTCTTT. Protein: CAWVTGAASNTEAFF.

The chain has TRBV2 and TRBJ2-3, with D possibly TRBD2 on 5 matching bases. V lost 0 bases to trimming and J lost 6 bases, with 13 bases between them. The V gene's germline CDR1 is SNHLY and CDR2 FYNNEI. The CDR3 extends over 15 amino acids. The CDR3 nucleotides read TGTGCCAGCAGTGAAGCGGCCAGGACTTCGGATACGCAGTATTTT. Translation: CASSEAARTSDTQYF.

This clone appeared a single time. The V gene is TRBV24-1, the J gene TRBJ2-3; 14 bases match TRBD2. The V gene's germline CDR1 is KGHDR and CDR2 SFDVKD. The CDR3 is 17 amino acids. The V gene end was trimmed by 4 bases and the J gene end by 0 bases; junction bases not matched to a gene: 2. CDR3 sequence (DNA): TGTGCCACCAGTGACCGACTAGCGGGGGGGAGCACAGATACGCAGTATTTT. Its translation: CATSDRLAGGSTDTQYF.

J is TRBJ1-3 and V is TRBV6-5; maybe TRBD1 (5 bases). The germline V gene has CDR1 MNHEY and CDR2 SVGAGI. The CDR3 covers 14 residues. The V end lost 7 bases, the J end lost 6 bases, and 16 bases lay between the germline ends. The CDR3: CASKGYRPPNTIYF. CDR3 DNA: TGTGCCAGCAAGGGATACAGGCCTCCAAACACCATATATTTT.

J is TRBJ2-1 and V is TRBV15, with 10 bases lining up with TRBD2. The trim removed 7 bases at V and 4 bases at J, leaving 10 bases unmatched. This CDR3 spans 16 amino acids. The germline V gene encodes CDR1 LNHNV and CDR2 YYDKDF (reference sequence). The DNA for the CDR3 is TGTGCCACCAACCTAGATCTAGCGGGGGTTTACAATGAGCAGTTCTTC. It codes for CATNLDLAGVYNEQFF.

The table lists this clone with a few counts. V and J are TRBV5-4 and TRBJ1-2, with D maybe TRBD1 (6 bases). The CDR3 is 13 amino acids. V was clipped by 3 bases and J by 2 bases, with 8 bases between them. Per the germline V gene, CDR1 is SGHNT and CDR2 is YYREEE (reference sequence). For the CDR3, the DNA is TGTGCCAGCAGCTCCCAGGGGAACTATGGCTACACCTTC. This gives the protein CASSSQGNYGYTF.